A single sample gave rise to the 32 T cell receptor beta chains below, sequenced in a study of early T cells in non-severe SARS-CoV-2 infection. TCRdb reprocessed the 5' RACE reads via MiXCR and lists one record per CDR3 protein. Found here are 97,000 or so distinct CDR3 sequences, roughly 14% of them singletons; the top ten hold roughly 6.2%. Sequencing was performed on whole blood. The receptor set was obtained from an adult who was a healthcare worker with PCR-confirmed SARS-CoV-2 infection or an uninfected control (not recorded which).

The V and J genes are TRBV7-2 and TRBJ2-7; TRBD2 agrees at 10 bases. This CDR3 has 14 amino acids. V was clipped by 5 bases and J by 5 bases; unmatched bases: 6. CDR1 SGHTA and CDR2 FQGNSA come from the germline V gene. CDR3 region: CASSRTSGTHEQYF. In nucleotides, the CDR3 is TGTGCCAGCAGCCGTACTAGCGGGACCCACGAGCAGTACTTC.

The chain recombines TRBV27 with TRBJ2-5, with 7 bases lining up with TRBD2. The germline CDR1 and CDR2 sequences are MNHEY and SMNVEV (reference sequence). The V segment lost 6 bases and the J segment 3 bases; nucleotides outside the gene matches: 10. The CDR3 has 15 residues. The CDR3 sequence: CASRSLASGKETQYF. In DNA form, the CDR3 reads TGTGCCAGCAGGTCGTTGGCTAGCGGTAAAGAGACCCAGTACTTC.

This clonotype was detected only a few times. The V gene is TRBV6-5, the J gene TRBJ2-1; D is possibly TRBD1 (6 bases). The CDR3 length is 12 residues. Germline-derived CDR1 and CDR2 are MNHEY and SVGAGI. Between the trimmed V and J ends, which lost 4 bases and 10 bases, there was a span of 11 bases. The CDR3 protein is CASSSPGQEQFF. The CDR3 nucleotides are TGTGCCAGCAGTTCCCCCGGACAGGAGCAGTTCTTC.

This clonotype was counted at least ten times. The chain couples TRBV7-9 to TRBJ1-5; 7 positions agree with TRBD1. Germline loops: CDR1 SEHNR, CDR2 FQNEAQ (reference sequence). The CDR3 totals 16 residues. Unmatched junction bases numbered 12, after V lost 5 bases and J lost 5 bases. CDR3 in amino acids: CASSPPTGPLYQPQHF. For the CDR3, the DNA is TGTGCCAGCAGCCCCCCGACAGGGCCTTTGTATCAGCCCCAGCATTTT.

In its sample, this clonotype was seen a few times. The genes are TRBV5-6 and TRBJ1-2; no reliable D call. Looked up from germline, CDR1 is SGHDT and CDR2 is YYEEEE. The CDR3 has 12 amino acids. Trimming pared 2 bases from V and 10 bases from J, leaving 12 bases between. CDR3 in amino acids: CASSFGRKSYTF. The DNA of the CDR3 is TGTGCCAGCAGCTTCGGGCGGAAATCCTACACCTTC.

In nucleotides, the CDR3 is TGTGCCAGCAGCTTAGCGGGCAGCTCTAACAATGAGCAGTTCTTC. Translation: CASSLAGSSNNEQFF. This chain links TRBV11-2 with TRBJ2-1, with D unclear. This CDR3 has 15 residues. Between the trimmed V and J ends, which lost 1 base and 5 bases, there was a span of 12 bases. Germline CDR1 and CDR2: SGHAT and FQNNGV.

The chain recombines TRBV7-2 with TRBJ1-5, with unresolved D. Germline V gene sequence: CDR1 SGHTA, CDR2 FQGNSA. The CDR3 loop spans 15 amino acids. V was clipped by 5 bases and J by 5 bases, with 16 bases between them. CDR3 sequence: CASSPDPFLDQPQHF. CDR3 nucleotide sequence: TGTGCCAGCAGCCCCGACCCCTTCTTGGATCAGCCCCAGCATTTT.

Ten or more counts support this clonotype. The chain uses TRBV3-1 and TRBJ2-7, with D hard to call. V lost 4 bases and J 2 bases, leaving 9 bases between the germline ends. The germline V gene encodes CDR1 LGHDT and CDR2 YNNKEL (reference sequence). The CDR3 covers 13 residues. The CDR3 bases are TGTGCCAGCAGCCGGGCAGGAGCCTACGAGCAGTACTTC. Translation gives CASSRAGAYEQYF.

Comment on this clonotype: A much larger clone differs by one base, so this may be a read error. This chain joins TRBV6-5 and TRBJ1-2, with a possible D match to TRBD1 (5 bases). V was clipped by 0 bases and J by 7 bases, with 15 bases between them. CDR3 length: 15 amino acids. CDR1 is MNHEY and CDR2 is SVGAGI in the germline V gene. CDR3 nucleotides: TGTGCCAGCAGTTACTCGTCAGGGACGTTAAGTGGCTACACCTTC. Its translation is CASSYSSGTLSGYTF.

V usage is TRBV20-1 and J usage is TRBJ2-3, with a weak D call TRBD2 (5 bases). The CDR3 spans 12 residues. Trimming took off 8 bases at V and 4 bases at J, with 13 bases between the two ends. Germline V lookup: CDR1 DFQATT, CDR2 SNEGSKA (reference sequence). CDR3 residues: CSSWERADTQYF. The CDR3, as DNA: TGCAGTTCGTGGGAGAGGGCAGATACGCAGTATTTT.

The gene calls are TRBV7-8 and TRBJ1-3, with D maybe TRBD1 (5 bases). V lost 5 bases to trimming and J lost 2 bases, with 13 bases between them. Germline CDR1 is SGHVS and CDR2 is FQNEAQ. This CDR3 is built from 15 residues. The DNA for the CDR3 is TGTGCCAGCAGCACCTTGAGAGGGGCTGGAAACACCATATATTTT. It translates to CASSTLRGAGNTIYF.

In its sample, this clonotype was seen a few times. The chain has TRBV4-3 and TRBJ2-2; D remains ambiguous. The CDR3 consists of 16 residues. Trimming stripped 2 bases from V and 0 bases from J, with 10 bases between. In germline, CDR1 is LGHNA, CDR2 YSLEER. The CDR3 loop is CASSQTGRANTGELFF. CDR3 DNA: TGCGCCAGCAGCCAAACCGGCCGCGCGAACACCGGGGAGCTGTTTTTT.

Details on this clonotype: A much larger clone differs from this one at a single base, so this may be a read error. The chain carries TRBV5-1 and TRBJ2-2, with a tentative D call TRBD1 (5 bases). The CDR3 has 13 amino acids. Germline V gene lookup returns CDR1 SGHRS and CDR2 YFSETQ. Trimming cost V 6 bases and J 3 bases, with 9 bases left between them. This CDR3 reads CASNAGYTGELFF. CDR3 sequence (DNA): TGCGCCAGCAATGCAGGGTACACCGGGGAGCTGTTTTTT. Complete variable domain (other parts from reference TRBV5-1 and TRBJ2-2): KAGVTQTPRYLIKTRGQQVTLSCSPISGHRSVSWYQQTPGQGLQFLFEYFSETQRNKGNFPGRFSGRQFSNSRSEMNVSTLELGDSALYLCASNAGYTGELFFGEGSRLTVL.

This clonotype was recorded at least ten times. The chain combines TRBV5-4 with TRBJ2-3; 13 bases line up with TRBD2. Germline V gene lookup returns CDR1 SGHNT and CDR2 YYREEE (reference sequence). The CDR3 loop spans 15 amino acids. The V and J ends lost 5 bases and 9 bases, in that order; junction bases with no gene match: 9. The CDR3 is CASRLTLAGGETQYF. CDR3 DNA sequence: TGTGCCAGCAGACTCACACTAGCGGGAGGGGAGACGCAGTATTTT.

In its sample, this clonotype was seen many times. This chain links TRBV19 with TRBJ2-2; no firm D call. The CDR3 length is 15 residues. In germline, CDR1 is LNHDA, CDR2 SQIVND (reference sequence). The V end was cut by 7 bases, the J end by 0 bases, with 12 bases between. The CDR3 region is CASTARVANTGELFF. As DNA, the CDR3 is TGTGCCAGTACGGCCCGCGTCGCGAACACCGGGGAGCTGTTTTTT. The complete variable domain, with remaining parts taken from reference TRBV19 and TRBJ2-2, reads DGGITQSPKYLFRKEGQNVTLSCEQNLNHDAMYWYRQDPGQGLRLIYYSQIVNDFQKGDIAEGYSVSREKKESFPLTVTSAQKNPTAFYLCASTARVANTGELFFGEGSRLTVL.

J is TRBJ2-3 and V is TRBV5-6; TRBD1 aligns across 8 bases. Germline loops: CDR1 SGHDT, CDR2 YYEEEE. J was trimmed by 2 bases and V by 6 bases; bases with no gene match: 14. The length of the CDR3 is 17 residues. CDR3 sequence: CASTLEWTGINTDTQYF. In DNA form, the CDR3 reads TGTGCCAGCACCCTGGAGTGGACAGGGATTAACACAGATACGCAGTATTTT.

This clonotype was counted at least ten times. V is TRBV4-1 and J is TRBJ1-5, with TRBD1 matching 8 bases. The germline V gene encodes CDR1 MGHRA and CDR2 YSYEKL. Trimming cost V 3 bases and J 3 bases; bases outside gene matches: 7. The CDR3 is 16 amino acids. CDR3 sequence reads: CASSHQTGEYNQPQHF. DNA for the CDR3: TGCGCCAGCAGCCACCAGACAGGGGAGTACAATCAGCCCCAGCATTTT.

This clonotype turned up a few times. V gene TRBV6-5 combines with J gene TRBJ2-7; D is undetermined. Germline-derived CDR1 and CDR2 are MNHEY and SVGAGI. V shed 0 bases and J shed 5 bases, with 14 bases lying between them. This CDR3 comprises 15 residues. The CDR3 sequence: CASSYSRGFGDEQYF. CDR3 DNA: TGTGCCAGCAGTTACTCGAGAGGTTTTGGTGACGAGCAGTACTTC.

This clonotype was seen many times. This chain connects TRBV2 to TRBJ1-5; D is unclear. V was pared by 2 bases and J by 0 bases, with 8 bases between. The CDR3 totals 15 residues. CDR1 is SNHLY and CDR2 is FYNNEI in the germline V gene. The CDR3 sequence: CASSEQGNSNQPQHF. The CDR3 coding sequence is TGTGCCAGCAGTGAACAAGGGAATAGCAATCAGCCCCAGCATTTT.

The sample holds many counts of this clonotype. V is TRBV10-1 and J is TRBJ2-2; a possible D gene is TRBD1 (6 bases). Deletions cut 3 bases from V and 1 base from J, with 9 bases between. CDR3 length equals 15 residues. In germline, CDR1 is WNHNN, CDR2 SYGVQD (reference sequence). CDR3 DNA sequence: TGCGCCAGCAGTGACCACAGGGAGAACACCGGGGAGCTGTTTTTT. Translated, it gives CASSDHRENTGELFF.

This clonotype was recorded many times. V and J are TRBV5-1 and TRBJ2-1; TRBD2 matches at 8 bases. J lost 3 bases, V lost 4 bases, and 12 bases had no gene match. This CDR3 contains 17 residues. CDR1 and CDR2 (germline): SGHRS, YFSETQ. The CDR3 spells CASSVGTSSRGYNEQFF. In DNA, the CDR3 is TGCGCCAGCAGCGTCGGGACTAGTTCAAGGGGCTACAATGAGCAGTTCTTC.

This clonotype was counted a few times. The V call is TRBV3-1, the J call TRBJ2-2; TRBD2 might be the D (5 bases). CDR3 length equals 17 residues. Per the germline V gene, CDR1 is LGHDT and CDR2 is YNNKEL (reference sequence). V lost 2 bases and J 3 bases, leaving 16 bases between the germline ends. The CDR3 loop reads CASSQRQLDLYTGELFF. CDR3 DNA sequence: TGTGCCAGCAGCCAAAGACAACTAGATCTTTACACCGGGGAGCTGTTTTTT. The entire variable domain, with the rest obtained from reference TRBV3-1 and TRBJ2-2, is as follows: DTAVSQTPKYLVTQMGNDKSIKCEQNLGHDTMYWYKQDSKKFLKIMFSYNNKELIINETVPNRFSPKSPDKAHLNLHINSLELGDSAVYFCASSQRQLDLYTGELFFGEGSRLTVL.

This clonotype has ten or more counts. The rearrangement joins TRBV6-2 or TRBV6-3 to TRBJ2-3; D might be TRBD2 (6 bases). The CDR3 runs to 15 residues. Germline V gives CDR1 MNHEY, CDR2 SVGEGT. Trimming pared 2 bases from V and 2 bases from J, leaving 11 bases between. The CDR3 reads CASSYRGGVTDTQYF. The CDR3 region has the DNA TGTGCCAGCAGTTACCGTGGAGGGGTCACAGATACGCAGTATTTT.

J is TRBJ2-7 and V is TRBV9, with 15 bases lining up with TRBD2. The V gene's germline CDR1 is SGDLS and CDR2 YYNGEE. J gave up 3 bases and V 4 bases, and 5 bases lay outside the gene matches. The CDR3 is made up of 16 amino acids. The CDR3 DNA is TGTGCCAGCAGCCTGGGGACTAGCGGGAGGATCTACGAGCAGTACTTC. This translates into CASSLGTSGRIYEQYF.

This clonotype came up many times. The gene calls are TRBV29-1 and TRBJ2-7; D may be TRBD2 (5 bases). CDR1 is SQVTM, CDR2 ANQGSEA, per germline. V was trimmed by 4 bases and J by 6 bases, leaving 16 bases between them. The CDR3 runs 13 residues. CDR3 bases: TGCAGCGTTGTTGGGCAGGCGGCGGGCGAGCAGTACTTC. Protein product: CSVVGQAAGEQYF.

The rearrangement uses TRBV7-2 and TRBJ2-7, with 7 bases lining up with TRBD2. CDR1 and CDR2 from the germline V gene are SGHTA and FQGNSA. This CDR3 comprises 15 residues. After removal of 1 base from V and 3 bases from J, the junction contained 6 bases not matched to a gene. The CDR3 loop reads CASSLVSSGSYEQYF. The CDR3 nucleotides read TGTGCCAGCAGCTTAGTGTCTAGCGGCAGCTACGAGCAGTACTTC. The full variable domain, with the rest looked up from reference TRBV7-2 and TRBJ2-7, is GAGVSQSPSNKVTEKGKDVELRCDPISGHTALYWYRQSLGQGLEFLIYFQGNSAPDKSGLPSDRFSAERTGGSVSTLTIQRTQQEDSAVYLCASSLVSSGSYEQYFGPGTRLTVT.

This clonotype was counted ten times or more. The genes are TRBV20-1 and TRBJ1-1; 7 bases match TRBD1. Per germline, CDR1 DFQATT and CDR2 SNEGSKA (reference sequence). Trimming removed 4 bases from V and 8 bases from J; junction bases left unmatched: 4. This CDR3 has 11 residues. The CDR3 nucleotides are TGCAGTGCTACCCGGGACAGCGAAGCTTTCTTT. It specifies CSATRDSEAFF.

DNA for the CDR3: TGTGCCAGCAGTTCAGTTGGGTCAGGGACGTATGGCTACACCTTC. Translation gives CASSSVGSGTYGYTF. J is TRBJ1-2 and V is TRBV12-3 or TRBV12-4, with D possibly matching TRBD1 (5 bases). Between the trimmed V and J ends, which lost 4 bases and 5 bases, there was a span of 17 bases. This CDR3 contains 15 residues.

The gene calls are TRBV7-9 and TRBJ2-3, with 13 bases identical to TRBD2. Germline V gives CDR1 SEHNR, CDR2 FQNEAQ (reference sequence). With 1 base clipped from V and 3 bases from J, the junction kept 13 bases outside the gene matches. The CDR3 runs 20 residues. CDR3 coding DNA: TGTGCCAGCAGCTTAGTATCCGGACTAGCGGGAGCTGTTGGTACAGATACGCAGTATTTT. It yields the protein CASSLVSGLAGAVGTDTQYF.

This clonotype has ten or more counts. The CDR3 region is CASSLFRADQETQYF. Here the CDR3 DNA reads TGTGCCAGCAGCTTATTTCGGGCGGACCAAGAGACCCAGTACTTC. V is TRBV7-6 and J is TRBJ2-5; D call uncertain. The V gene lost 2 bases and the J gene lost 0 bases, with 10 bases spanning the gap. CDR1 is SGHVS and CDR2 is FNYEAQ in the germline V gene. The CDR3 sequence is 15 residues long.

CDR3 amino acids: CASSLGGSNQPQHF. Here the CDR3 DNA reads TGTGCCAGCAGCTTGGGGGGGAGCAATCAGCCCCAGCATTTT. The chain is built from TRBV5-5 and TRBJ1-5, with a possible D match to TRBD1 (5 bases). The CDR3 loop spans 14 amino acids. Trimming took off 0 bases at V and 1 base at J, with 5 bases between the two ends. Germline V gene lookup returns CDR1 SGHKS and CDR2 YYEKEE (reference sequence).

This clonotype was seen repeatedly, ten times or more. V is TRBV7-9 and J is TRBJ2-7; TRBD2 matches at 7 bases. The CDR3 is 15 residues long. With 3 bases clipped from V and 3 bases from J, the junction kept 8 bases outside the gene matches. Per germline, CDR1 SEHNR and CDR2 FQNEAQ (reference sequence). CDR3 sequence: CASSFSGSGYYEQYF. CDR3 nucleotides: TGTGCCAGCAGCTTTTCGGGTAGCGGGTACTACGAGCAGTACTTC.